Listed below are T cell receptor beta chains from one sample, sequenced in a study of blood T cell repertoires in COVID-19. The protocol was immunoSEQ multiplex PCR, while the TCRdb copy is restricted to in-frame clones and leaves out a portion. The sample contains a few hundred thousand clones, about three quarters of which appear only once. Specimen: peripheral blood. The receptors originated from a woman older than 75 with acute or convalescent COVID-19. The CDR3 runs from the conserved cysteine through the conserved F or W. The order of the fields is J gene, V gene, D gene, clone size, CDR3 protein, CDR3 DNA. A D gene is named only where the DNA matches it firmly. Clone size is given for some rows only: seen once, a few or many times, or a class if the clone is expanded.

>TRBJ1-1|TRBV9|.|.
CASSVAAGLNTEAFF
TGTGCCAGCAGCGTAGCGGCAGGATTGAACACTGAAGCTTTCTTT
>TRBJ2-7|TRBV18|TRBD2|.
CASSSTTSGGAHEQYF
TGTGCCAGCTCATCAACGACTAGCGGGGGGGCCCATGAGCAGTACTTC
>TRBJ2-1|TRBV19|TRBD1|once
CASRVTGGNEQFF
TGTGCCAGTAGGGTAACAGGGGGCAATGAGCAGTTCTTC
>TRBJ2-2|TRBV5-4|.|.
CASSQTVWGTGELFF
TGTGCCAGCAGCCAGACAGTTTGGGGCACCGGGGAGCTGTTTTTT
>TRBJ2-2|TRBV3-1/TRBV3-2|.|.
CASSQSDSSGELFF
TGTGCCAGCAGCCAATCGGACAGCTCCGGGGAGCTGTTTTTT
>TRBJ2-1|TRBV5-1|TRBD2|few
CASSLAPRSGRSAGDEQFF
TGCGCCAGCAGCTTGGCACCTCGAAGCGGGAGGTCGGCCGGGGATGAGCAGTTCTTC
>TRBJ1-3|TRBV5-1|.|.
CASSSPSGNTIYF
TGCGCCAGCAGCTCCCCTTCTGGAAACACCATATATTTT
>TRBJ2-3|TRBV3-1/TRBV3-2|TRBD2|.
CASSHRSGTSGSDTQYF
TGTGCCAGCAGCCATCGATCCGGGACTAGCGGCTCAGATACGCAGTATTTT
>TRBJ2-1|TRBV29-1|TRBD2|.
CSVVAGGLPHNEQFF
TGCAGCGTGGTAGCGGGGGGGCTTCCACACAATGAGCAGTTCTTC
>TRBJ1-4|TRBV5-8|.|.
CASRKRANEKLFF
TGTGCCAGCAGGAAGCGGGCTAATGAAAAACTGTTTTTT
>TRBJ2-7|TRBV20-1|.|.
CSASFQGGHEQYF
TGCAGTGCTAGTTTCCAGGGGGGACACGAGCAGTACTTC
>TRBJ2-5|TRBV5-4|.|.
CASSLARNQETQYF
TGTGCCAGCAGCTTGGCGCGTAACCAAGAGACCCAGTACTTC
>TRBJ2-2|TRBV6-5|.|.
CASTRNTGELFF
TGTGCCAGCACCAGGAACACCGGGGAGCTGTTTTTT
>TRBJ1-1|TRBV6-5|TRBD1|many
CATTTGMNTEAFF
TGTGCCACCACGACAGGGATGAACACTGAAGCTTTCTTT
>TRBJ2-7|TRBV19|.|.
CASSPQGYHRFEQYF
TGTGCCAGTAGTCCGCAGGGATACCACCGATTCGAGCAGTACTTC
>TRBJ2-4|TRBV2|.|.
CASSEAALGNIQYF
TGTGCCAGCAGTGAAGCAGCCCTCGGAAACATTCAGTACTTC
>TRBJ2-7|TRBV4-1|.|.
CASSPYGGLSYEQYF
TGCGCCAGCAGCCCTTATGGGGGGTTGTCCTACGAGCAGTACTTC
>TRBJ2-1|TRBV7-9|TRBD2|.
CASSFSVGGSYNEQFF
TGTGCCAGCAGCTTTAGTGTGGGAGGGTCCTACAATGAGCAGTTCTTC
>TRBJ2-5|TRBV29-1|.|.
CSVSKVTGETQYF
TGCAGCGTCTCAAAAGTTACGGGGGAGACCCAGTACTTC
>TRBJ2-5|TRBV7-2|TRBD2|.
CASSHQRGEETQYF
TGTGCCAGCAGCCATCAGCGGGGGGAAGAGACCCAGTACTTC